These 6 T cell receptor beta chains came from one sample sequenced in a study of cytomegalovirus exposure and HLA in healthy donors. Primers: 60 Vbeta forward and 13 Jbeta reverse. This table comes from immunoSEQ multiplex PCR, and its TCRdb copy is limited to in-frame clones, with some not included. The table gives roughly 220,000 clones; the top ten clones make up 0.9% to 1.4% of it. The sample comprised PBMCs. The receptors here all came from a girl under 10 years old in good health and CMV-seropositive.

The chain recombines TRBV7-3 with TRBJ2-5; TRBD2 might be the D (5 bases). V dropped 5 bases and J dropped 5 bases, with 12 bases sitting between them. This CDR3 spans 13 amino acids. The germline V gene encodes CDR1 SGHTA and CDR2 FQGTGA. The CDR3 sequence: CASSPTRGETQYF. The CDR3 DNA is TGTGCCAGCAGCCCCACAAGAGGGGAGACCCAGTACTTC.

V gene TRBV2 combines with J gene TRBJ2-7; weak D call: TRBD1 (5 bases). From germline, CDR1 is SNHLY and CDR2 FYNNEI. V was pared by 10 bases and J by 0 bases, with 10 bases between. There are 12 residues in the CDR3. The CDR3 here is CATTELSYEQYF. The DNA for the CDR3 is TGTGCCACGACAGAACTCTCCTACGAGCAGTACTTC.

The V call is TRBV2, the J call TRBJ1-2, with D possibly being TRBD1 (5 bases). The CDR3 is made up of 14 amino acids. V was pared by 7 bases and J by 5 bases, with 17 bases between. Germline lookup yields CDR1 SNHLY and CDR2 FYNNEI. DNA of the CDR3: TGTGCCAGCATAGGTGGCAGGGTAGGGTATGGCTACACCTTC. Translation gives CASIGGRVGYGYTF.

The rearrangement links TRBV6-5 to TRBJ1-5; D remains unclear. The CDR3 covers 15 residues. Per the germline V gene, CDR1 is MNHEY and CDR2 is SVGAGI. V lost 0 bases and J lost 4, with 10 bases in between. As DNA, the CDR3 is TGTGCCAGCAGTTACTCGTATAGCGGAAATCAGCCCCAGCATTTT. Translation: CASSYSYSGNQPQHF.

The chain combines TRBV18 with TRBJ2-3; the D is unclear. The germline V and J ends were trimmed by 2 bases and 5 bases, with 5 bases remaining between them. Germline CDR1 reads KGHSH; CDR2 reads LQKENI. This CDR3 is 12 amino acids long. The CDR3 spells CASSPGLDTQYF. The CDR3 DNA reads TGTGCCAGCTCACCAGGGCTAGATACGCAGTATTTT.

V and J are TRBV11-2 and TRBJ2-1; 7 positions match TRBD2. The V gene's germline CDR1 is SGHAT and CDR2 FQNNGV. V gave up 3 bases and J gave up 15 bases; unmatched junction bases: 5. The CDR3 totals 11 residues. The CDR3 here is CASSFRGVGFF. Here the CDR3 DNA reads TGTGCCAGCAGCTTTCGGGGGGTCGGGTTCTTC. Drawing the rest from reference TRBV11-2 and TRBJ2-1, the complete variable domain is EAGVAQSPRYKIIEKRQSVAFWCNPISGHATLYWYQQILGQGPKLLIQFQNNGVVDDSQLPKDRFSAERLKGVDSTLKIQPAKLEDSAVYLCASSFRGVGFFGPGTRLTVL.